The rows below give T cell receptor beta chains drawn from one sample of a study of control samples from healthy donors and cancer patients. Sequencing was performed with immunoSEQ multiplex PCR; in TCRdb, only in-frame clones are kept and a portion is missing. The sample lists 130,000 to 150,000 clones, approximately 92% occurring once. Sequences were obtained from blood. All receptors derive from a man under 40 in good health. The CDR3 runs from the conserved cysteine through the conserved F or W. The D gene is left open where the match is weak. Rows give clone size only sometimes, using once, few, many, or a class for an expanded clone.

D | size | J | V | DNA | CDR3
- | - | TRBJ2-7 | TRBV6-2/TRBV6-3 | TGTGCCAGCAGTTATTACCCTCGGAAGGGGTACGAGCAGTACTTC | CASSYYPRKGYEQYF
TRBD1 | - | TRBJ2-5 | TRBV27 | TGTGCCAGCTCTCCCTTTGGACAGGGTGGGGAGACCCAGTACTTC | CASSPFGQGGETQYF
- | - | TRBJ2-7 | TRBV7-2 | TGTGCCAGCAGCTTCCTTGACGAGCAGTACTTC | CASSFLDEQYF
TRBD1 | once | TRBJ2-4 | TRBV5-4 | TGTGCCAGCAGCTTGGGACAGGGGGCTTCGGACTTC | CASSLGQGASDF
- | once | TRBJ2-1 | TRBV6-5 | TGTGCCAGCAGAAGTCTTAATGAGCAGTTCTTC | CASRSLNEQFF
- | few | TRBJ2-5 | TRBV11-3 | TGTGCCAGCAGCTTAAGAGGTGCAGAGACCCAGTACTTC | CASSLRGAETQYF
- | once | TRBJ1-6 | TRBV11-2 | TGTGCCAGCAGCTATCGCGGGGTGGGCAGCTCCTATAATTCACCCCTCCACTTT | CASSYRGVGSSYNSPLHF
- | - | TRBJ2-3 | TRBV6-4 | TGTGCCAGCAGTGACGGGGGGGCTGAGACAGATACGCAGTATTTT | CASSDGGAETDTQYF
- | - | TRBJ1-2 | TRBV19 | TGTGCCAGTAGTATCGAGGCTTTGCGGGGCTACACCTTC | CASSIEALRGYTF
TRBD1 | - | TRBJ1-1 | TRBV28 | TGTGCCAGCAGTATTGGGACAGGGGGCGCCTCCGTCACTGAAGCTTTCTTT | CASSIGTGGASVTEAFF
TRBD2 | once | TRBJ2-7 | TRBV29-1 | TGCAGCGTTGAAACTAGCGGGAGGGTCGAGCAGTACTTC | CSVETSGRVEQYF
- | - | TRBJ1-2 | TRBV4-3 | TGCGCCAGCAGCCAAGAGACCAGGGGAGGTTACGGCTACACCTTC | CASSQETRGGYGYTF
TRBD2 | - | TRBJ2-1 | TRBV7-9 | TGTGCCAGCAGCCCAAGCGGGAGGAACTACAATGAGCAGTTCTTC | CASSPSGRNYNEQFF
TRBD1 | - | TRBJ1-5 | TRBV7-2 | TGTGCCAGCAGCACGACAGGGTTTAATCAGCCCCAGCATTTT | CASSTTGFNQPQHF
- | - | TRBJ2-1 | TRBV24-1 | TGTGCCACCCCGAATAAGGGGGTAGTATTCTATGAGCAGTTCTTC | CATPNKGVVFYEQFF
- | - | TRBJ1-1 | TRBV27 | TGTGCCAGCAGTTCCGCCTACAGAGGGGACACTGAAGCTTTCTTT | CASSSAYRGDTEAFF
- | once | TRBJ1-3 | TRBV2 | TGTGCCAGCAGTGAGACAGATCCAGGCTCTGGAAACACCATATATTTT | CASSETDPGSGNTIYF
- | once | TRBJ2-1 | TRBV28 | TGTGCCAGCAGTTCAGGGGATTATGAGGGCAATGAGCAGTTCTTC | CASSSGDYEGNEQFF
- | - | TRBJ2-7 | TRBV6-1 | TGTGCCAGCAGTGAAGAAGAAGGCAGCTCCTACGAGCAGTACTTC | CASSEEEGSSYEQYF
- | - | TRBJ2-7 | TRBV18 | TGTGCCAGCTCACAGCTACGGACTAACTCCTACGAGCAGTACTTC | CASSQLRTNSYEQYF
TRBD2 | - | TRBJ2-3 | TRBV4-2 | TGTGCCAGCAGCCAGATAGCAAGCGGGAGGGCCGTAGATACGCAGTATTTT | CASSQIASGRAVDTQYF
- | - | TRBJ2-2 | TRBV19 | TGTGCCAGTAGTCTCACCGGGGAGCTGTTTTTT | CASSLTGELFF
- | - | TRBJ1-2 | TRBV18 | TGTGCCAGCTCACCTCCGGGGGTGGGCTATGGCTACACCTTC | CASSPPGVGYGYTF
TRBD1 | - | TRBJ1-1 | TRBV28 | TGTGCCAGCAGTTTCGGGACAGTTACCACTGAAGCTTTCTTT | CASSFGTVTTEAFF
TRBD2 | - | TRBJ2-2 | TRBV20-1 | TGCAGTGCTAGTAATCGGGTAGCGGGGAACACCGGGGAGCTGTTTTTT | CSASNRVAGNTGELFF
- | once | TRBJ2-3 | TRBV27 | TGTGCCAGCAGTTTTGTTAGGGCCCGAGGGGCAGATACGCAGTATTTT | CASSFVRARGADTQYF
- | - | TRBJ1-4 | TRBV25-1 | TGTGCCAGCAGTGCATCCGCAGCAACTAATGAAAAACTGTTTTTT | CASSASAATNEKLFF
- | - | TRBJ1-2 | TRBV28 | TGTGCCAGCAGCAAAACAGGGAACTATGGCTACACCTTC | CASSKTGNYGYTF
TRBD1 | - | TRBJ2-3 | TRBV6-1 | TGTGCCAGCAGTGAACAGGGGGTCGGGGCAGATACGCAGTATTTT | CASSEQGVGADTQYF
TRBD2 | - | TRBJ2-7 | TRBV4-2 | TGTGCCAGCAGCCGAACAACTAGCGGGGACTCCTACGAGCAGTACTTC | CASSRTTSGDSYEQYF
TRBD2 | - | TRBJ2-2 | TRBV2 | TGTGCCAGCAGGGGGACTAGCGGGAGTCCCGGGGAGCTGTTTTTT | CASRGTSGSPGELFF